Shown below are 10 T cell receptor beta chains from a single sample sequenced in a study of blood T cells in healthy people across ages. The second PCR ran roughly 6 to 11 cycles with a sample-barcoded 5' primer and J-beta primers. TCRdb processed the 5' RACE reads anew with MiXCR; each CDR3 protein has one entry. The sample lists over 950,000 distinct CDR3 sequences; roughly two fifths were seen once. Input material: blood. The receptors stem from a young man in good health.

J is TRBJ2-5 and V is TRBV20-1; D is ambiguous. Germline V gene data show CDR1 as DFQATT and CDR2 as SNEGSKA (reference sequence). V was clipped by 2 bases and J by 2 bases, with 12 bases between them. This CDR3 region has 14 residues. The CDR3: CSARHGRRQETQYF. The CDR3 nucleotides read TGCAGTGCTAGACACGGACGGAGACAAGAGACCCAGTACTTC.

The V and J genes are TRBV6-5 and TRBJ1-1; TRBD1 matches 7 bases. The CDR3 length is 15 residues. CDR1 and CDR2 (germline): MNHEY, SVGAGI. V lost 4 bases to trimming and J lost 4 bases; unmatched junction nucleotides: 9. The CDR3 loop reads CASSFRDAGGTEAFF. CDR3 in DNA: TGTGCCAGCAGTTTCCGGGACGCAGGGGGCACTGAAGCTTTCTTT.

A few counts support this clonotype. The chain links TRBV16 to TRBJ2-1, with D perhaps assigned TRBD1 or TRBD2 (5 bases each). With 1 base removed from V and 0 bases from J, the gap between germline ends came to 7 bases. CDR3 length: 15 residues. CDR1 is KGHSY, CDR2 FQNENV, per germline. This CDR3 is CASSQYGGSYNEQFF. The DNA for the CDR3 is TGTGCCAGCAGCCAATATGGGGGCTCCTACAATGAGCAGTTCTTC. Full variable domain (missing parts from reference TRBV16 and TRBJ2-1): GEEVAQTPKHLVRGEGQKAKLYCAPIKGHSYVFWYQQVLKNEFKFLISFQNENVFDETGMPKERFSAKCLPNSPCSLEIQATKLEDSAVYFCASSQYGGSYNEQFFGPGTRLTVL.

The chain combines TRBV20-1 with TRBJ2-3; 10 nucleotides agree with TRBD1. Germline V gives CDR1 DFQATT, CDR2 SNEGSKA (reference sequence). The CDR3 is 15 residues long. With 4 bases clipped from V and 1 base from J, the junction kept 5 bases outside the gene matches. For the CDR3, the DNA is TGCAGTGCTAACACCGGGACAGGGGGCACAGATACGCAGTATTTT. This gives the protein CSANTGTGGTDTQYF.

The CDR3 here is CASSQDAPGDTEAFF. For the CDR3, the DNA is TGCGCCAGCAGCCAAGATGCACCTGGGGACACTGAAGCTTTCTTT. The chain carries TRBV4-3 and TRBJ1-1; D is uncertain. The CDR3 length is 15 residues. CDR1 is LGHNA, CDR2 YSLEER, per germline. V lost 0 bases to trimming and J lost 3 bases, with 11 bases between them.

This chain joins TRBV12-3 or TRBV12-4 and TRBJ1-1; D not certain. Trimming took 3 bases from V and 5 from J, leaving 7 bases between them. The CDR3 extends over 12 amino acids. CDR3 nucleotide sequence: TGTGCCAGCAGTTTCTCGGAAACTGAAGCTTTCTTT. The encoded protein is CASSFSETEAFF.

The V call is TRBV20-1, the J call TRBJ2-5; a weak D match, TRBD2 (6 bases). V dropped 2 bases and J dropped 11 bases, with 21 bases sitting between them. The germline gives CDR1 DFQATT, CDR2 SNEGSKA (reference sequence). The CDR3 totals 14 residues. CDR3 sequence: CSARPRDRPVEQYF. The CDR3 DNA reads TGCAGTGCTAGACCGCGGGACCGCCCCGTTGAGCAGTACTTC.

Only a few counts were recorded for this clonotype. The J gene is TRBJ2-4, the V gene TRBV6-4; 9 bases map to TRBD1. The CDR3 covers 14 residues. V dropped 6 bases and J dropped 13; count of bases not matched to a gene: 13. Looked up from germline, CDR1 is MRHNA and CDR2 is SNTAGT. As DNA, the CDR3 is TGTGCCAGCAGCGAACAGGGGGCCCTCCATGAGCAGTACTTC. Translated, it gives CASSEQGALHEQYF.

There are many counts of this clonotype. This chain uses TRBV2 with TRBJ1-2, with TRBD1 identical over 8 bases. Germline V gives CDR1 SNHLY, CDR2 FYNNEI. This CDR3 contains 15 residues. V trimming: 9 bases; J trimming: 8 bases; junction bases outside the gene matches: 17. CDR3 DNA sequence: TGTGCCAGTCACCCTCCGGACAGGGTTGCTTCGGGCTACACCTTC. It encodes CASHPPDRVASGYTF.

This clonotype has only a few counts. The rearrangement links TRBV5-1 to TRBJ2-7, with 8 bases matching TRBD1. The CDR3 has 15 residues. The V segment lost 4 bases and the J segment 3 bases; nucleotides outside the gene matches: 9. CDR1 and CDR2 from the germline V gene are SGHRS and YFSETQ. The CDR3 is CASSALRDRIYEQYF. CDR3 nucleotide sequence: TGCGCCAGCAGCGCACTCCGGGACAGGATCTACGAGCAGTACTTC.